Each of the 24 T cell receptor beta chains below was sequenced from the same sample in a study of blood T cell repertoires in COVID-19 (dated by TCRdb to the early 2020s). The method behind the library was the immunoSEQ multiplex PCR assay. Imported from immuneACCESS, the table was reduced by TCRdb to in-frame sequences with V and J called. These copies leave out some clones; in studies compared against another copy, an unresolved V gene accounts for under half, and the cause of the remainder is not known. The table for this sample lists about 250,000 clones; 86% of them were counted only once. Clones ranked in the top ten supply around 15% of the sample. The specimen was PBMCs or T cells enriched from blood (not recorded which). Receptors originate from a man aged 18 to 35 who had recovered from COVID-19.

A single count supports this clone. The CDR3: CSASSSYEQYF. DNA for the CDR3: TGCAGTGCTAGCTCTAGCTACGAGCAGTACTTC. This chain links TRBV20-1 with TRBJ2-7, with D unclear. The CDR3 is 11 amino acids. Between the trimmed V and J ends, which lost 3 bases and 3 bases, there was a span of 6 bases. CDR1 and CDR2 (germline): DFQATT, SNEGSKA (reference sequence).

The chain couples TRBV5-6 to TRBJ1-2, with D tentatively TRBD1 (5 bases). The CDR3 is 14 amino acids. CDR1 is SGHDT, CDR2 YYEEEE, per germline. V was clipped by 0 bases and J by 8 bases, with 14 bases between them. The CDR3 DNA reads as TGTGCCAGCAGCTTGGCCGGGGAGGGGTTCGGCTACACCTTC. This codes for CASSLAGEGFGYTF.

The V call is TRBV19, the J call TRBJ2-3, with TRBD1 identical over 8 bases. The CDR3 totals 14 residues. Germline trimming cut 10 bases from V and 2 bases from J; bases unmatched to any gene: 8. The germline CDR1 and CDR2 sequences are LNHDA and SQIVND (reference sequence). The CDR3 loop is CANLWTGLTDTQYF. CDR3 nucleotides: TGTGCCAATCTATGGACAGGGCTCACAGATACGCAGTATTTT. The whole variable domain, filled in from reference TRBV19 and TRBJ2-3, reads DGGITQSPKYLFRKEGQNVTLSCEQNLNHDAMYWYRQDPGQGLRLIYYSQIVNDFQKGDIAEGYSVSREKKESFPLTVTSAQKNPTAFYLCANLWTGLTDTQYFGPGTRLTVL.

This chain links TRBV5-4 with TRBJ2-1; D remains ambiguous. Looked up from germline, CDR1 is SGHNT and CDR2 is YYREEE (reference sequence). V was cut by 3 bases and J by 0 bases, with 13 bases left in between. The CDR3 spans 16 residues. CDR3 sequence (DNA): TGTGCCAGCAGCTGGGCCGTCCGAAGCTCCTACAATGAGCAGTTCTTC. Translated, it gives CASSWAVRSSYNEQFF.

The chain combines TRBV28 with TRBJ2-7; TRBD1 matches at 11 bases. The CDR3 sequence is 14 residues long. From germline, CDR1 is MDHEN and CDR2 SYDVKM. V was clipped by 4 bases and J by 9 bases; unmatched bases: 8. The CDR3 coding sequence is TGTGCCAGCAGTTCGGGACAGGGGGTCGTCAGGCAGTACTTC. Amino acids: CASSSGQGVVRQYF.

The chain is built from TRBV2 and TRBJ1-3; D gene unclear. This CDR3 spans 15 amino acids. The V end was cut by 5 bases, the J end by 3 bases, with 14 bases between. CDR1 SNHLY and CDR2 FYNNEI come from the germline V gene. The CDR3 nucleotides read TGTGCCAGCAGTTTAGCGGTCGGCGATGGAAACACCATATATTTT. This encodes CASSLAVGDGNTIYF.

The V call is TRBV13, the J call TRBJ1-3; D perhaps matches TRBD1 (6 bases). Germline values: CDR1 PRHDT, CDR2 FYEKMQ (reference sequence). V lost 5 bases and J 0 bases, leaving 11 bases between the germline ends. The CDR3 consists of 15 residues. CDR3 residues: CASSGRTVSGNTIYF. The CDR3 DNA follows: TGTGCCAGCAGCGGGCGGACAGTCTCTGGAAACACCATATATTTT. The variable domain in full, completed from reference TRBV13 and TRBJ1-3, reads AAGVIQSPRHLIKEKRETATLKCYPIPRHDTVYWYQQGPGQDPQFLISFYEKMQSDKGSIPDRFSAQQFSDYHSELNMSSLELGDSALYFCASSGRTVSGNTIYFGEGSWLTVV.

The gene calls are TRBV5-1 and TRBJ2-7; 9 bases align to TRBD1. The CDR3 covers 14 residues. With 5 bases clipped from V and 1 base from J, the junction kept 4 bases outside the gene matches. Germline CDR1 and CDR2: SGHRS and YFSETQ. The CDR3 sequence: CASRWTGASYEQYF. The DNA for the CDR3 is TGCGCCAGCAGATGGACAGGGGCGTCCTACGAGCAGTACTTC.

The chain is built from TRBV7-8 and TRBJ2-7; no clear D gene. The germline V and J ends were trimmed by 1 base and 7 bases, with 20 bases remaining between them. The CDR3 is 16 residues long. Germline V gene data show CDR1 as SGHVS and CDR2 as FQNEAQ. CDR3 nucleotide sequence: TGTGCCAGCAGCTTAGACGCGGCTACCACTTTATGGGAGCAGTACTTC. Encoded protein: CASSLDAATTLWEQYF. The variable domain in full, with the rest retrieved from reference TRBV7-8 and TRBJ2-7, is GAGVSQSPRYKVAKRGQDVALRCDPISGHVSLFWYQQALGQGPEFLTYFQNEAQLDKSGLPSDRFFAERPEGSVSTLKIQRTQQEDSAVYLCASSLDAATTLWEQYFGPGTRLTVT.

This chain links TRBV18 with TRBJ2-1; 7 bases fit TRBD2. The V and J ends lost 0 bases and 7 bases, in that order; junction bases with no gene match: 6. Germline V lookup: CDR1 KGHSH, CDR2 LQKENI. There are 15 residues in the CDR3. CDR3 nucleotide sequence: TGTGCCAGCTCACCACCTAGCGGGCCGGGGAATGAGCAGTTCTTC. Its translation: CASSPPSGPGNEQFF.

The genes are TRBV19 and TRBJ2-5; 12 bases map to TRBD2. The J segment lost 5 bases and the V segment lost 5 bases, leaving 9 bases of the junction unmatched. Germline V CDR1 and CDR2: LNHDA, SQIVND (reference sequence). The CDR3 has 16 amino acids. Here the CDR3 reads CASSARLAGVGETQYF. CDR3 in DNA: TGTGCCAGTAGTGCCCGACTAGCGGGAGTGGGTGAGACCCAGTACTTC.

The CDR3 loop is CASSLRRGGREQFF. In DNA form, the CDR3 reads TGTGCCAGCAGCTTAAGGAGGGGAGGGCGGGAGCAGTTCTTC. The chain joins TRBV7-2 to TRBJ2-1, with TRBD2 identical over 7 bases. Per germline, CDR1 SGHTA and CDR2 FQGNSA. The CDR3 sequence is 14 residues long. V dropped 2 bases and J dropped 10; count of bases not matched to a gene: 8.

The V gene is TRBV30, the J gene TRBJ1-1, with 7 bases lining up with TRBD1. Germline V gene data show CDR1 as GTSNPN and CDR2 as SVGIG (reference sequence). Trimming at V came to 7 bases and at J to 3 bases, leaving 11 bases not matched to a gene. The CDR3 spans 14 residues. CDR3 region: CASPRGQGDTEAFF. The CDR3 region has the DNA TGTGCCTCTCCTCGGGGGCAGGGGGACACTGAAGCTTTCTTT.

The chain combines TRBV7-9 with TRBJ1-1; 8 bases are a match to TRBD1. J was trimmed by 0 bases and V by 4 bases; bases with no gene match: 10. In germline, CDR1 is SEHNR, CDR2 FQNEAQ (reference sequence). The CDR3 runs 17 residues. The CDR3 region has the DNA TGTGCCAGCAGCTCCGACGACAGGGGACATATGAACACTGAAGCTTTCTTT. This translates into CASSSDDRGHMNTEAFF.

The J gene is TRBJ1-2, the V gene TRBV29-1; 7 bases align to TRBD1. The CDR3 is 13 amino acids. Trimming removed 8 bases from V and 1 base from J; junction bases left unmatched: 7. The germline V gene has CDR1 SQVTM and CDR2 ANQGSEA. CDR3 nucleotides: TGCAGCACTAACAGGGGTCTTAACTATGGCTACACCTTC. Protein product: CSTNRGLNYGYTF.

The chain couples TRBV24-1 to TRBJ2-1; the D gene is possibly TRBD2 (6 bases). Trimming took 0 bases from V and 5 from J, leaving 10 bases between them. The CDR3 loop spans 15 amino acids. CDR1 and CDR2 from the germline V gene are KGHDR and SFDVKD. The CDR3 DNA sequence: TGTGCCACCAGTGATTTGGGGGGGAGCAACAATGAGCAGTTCTTC. This sequence encodes CATSDLGGSNNEQFF.

J is TRBJ2-5 and V is TRBV7-9; 15 positions match TRBD2. From germline, CDR1 is SEHNR and CDR2 FQNEAQ (reference sequence). The CDR3 has 16 residues. V shed 5 bases, J shed 5 bases, and the junction held 6 bases outside the gene matches. The CDR3 loop is CASSGEGLAGGETQYF. CDR3 coding DNA: TGTGCCAGCAGCGGAGAAGGACTAGCGGGGGGGGAGACCCAGTACTTC.

This rearrangement joins TRBV28 to TRBJ1-5; D not certain. The V gene's germline CDR1 is MDHEN and CDR2 SYDVKM. V was shortened by 2 bases and J by 4 bases, with 3 bases between the two germline ends. This CDR3 region has 12 residues. This chain's CDR3 is CASSLLNQPQHF. CDR3 bases: TGTGCCAGCAGTTTACTAAATCAGCCCCAGCATTTT.

The CDR3 nucleotides are TGTGCCAGCAAAGACTATAACTACAATGAGCAGTTCTTC. Its protein product is CASKDYNYNEQFF. The rearrangement uses TRBV5-4 and TRBJ2-1; maybe TRBD2 (5 bases). The V end was cut by 6 bases, the J end by 3 bases, with 10 bases between. This CDR3 has 13 amino acids. In germline, CDR1 is SGHNT, CDR2 YYREEE (reference sequence).

V usage is TRBV6-5 and J usage is TRBJ2-2, with a tentative D call TRBD1 (6 bases). Germline V CDR1 and CDR2: MNHEY, SVGAGI. The CDR3 spans 15 residues. Deletions cut 2 bases from V and 1 base from J, with 8 bases between. The CDR3 spells CASSYDRKNTGELFF. The CDR3, as DNA: TGTGCCAGCAGTTACGACAGGAAGAACACCGGGGAGCTGTTTTTT.

Only a few counts were recorded for this clone. This chain joins TRBV19 and TRBJ1-6; D uncertain. The CDR3 is made up of 15 amino acids. Germline loops: CDR1 LNHDA, CDR2 SQIVND (reference sequence). The V end was cut by 5 bases, the J end by 4 bases, with 12 bases between. Written as DNA, the CDR3 is TGTGCCAGTAGTCCCTCGCGGGGTTATAATTCACCCCTCCACTTT. As protein: CASSPSRGYNSPLHF.

The gene calls are TRBV10-1 and TRBJ2-3; 8 nucleotides agree with TRBD2. Germline loops: CDR1 WNHNN, CDR2 SYGVQD (reference sequence). J was trimmed by 2 bases and V by 3 bases; bases with no gene match: 4. This CDR3 spans 15 amino acids. The CDR3 DNA reads TGCGCCAGCAGTGATATAGCGGGGCCCACAGATACGCAGTATTTT. Translating it yields CASSDIAGPTDTQYF.

As for this clone: Other DNA variants within this sample encode the same CDR3. The CDR3 protein is CASSVRGATGELFF. In nucleotides, the CDR3 is TGTGCCAGCAGCGTACGGGGGGCCACCGGGGAGCTGTTTTTT. This rearrangement joins TRBV9 to TRBJ2-2; TRBD2 is a possible D gene (7 bases). Per germline, CDR1 SGDLS and CDR2 YYNGEE. CDR3 length: 14 residues. Trimming left V 1 base short and J 4 bases short, with 8 bases between. The variable domain in full, completed from reference TRBV9 and TRBJ2-2, reads DSGVTQTPKHLITATGQRVTLRCSPRSGDLSVYWYQQSLDQGLQFLIQYYNGEERAKGNILERFSAQQFPDLHSELNLSSLELGDSALYFCASSVRGATGELFFGEGSRLTVL.

The chain uses TRBV7-2 and TRBJ2-5; D might be TRBD1 (6 bases). Germline V CDR1 and CDR2: SGHTA, FQGNSA. V was clipped by 4 bases and J by 5 bases, with 11 bases between them. The CDR3 has 13 amino acids. The CDR3 sequence: CASSSGVLETQYF. CDR3 DNA sequence: TGTGCCAGCAGCTCAGGGGTCCTTGAGACCCAGTACTTC.